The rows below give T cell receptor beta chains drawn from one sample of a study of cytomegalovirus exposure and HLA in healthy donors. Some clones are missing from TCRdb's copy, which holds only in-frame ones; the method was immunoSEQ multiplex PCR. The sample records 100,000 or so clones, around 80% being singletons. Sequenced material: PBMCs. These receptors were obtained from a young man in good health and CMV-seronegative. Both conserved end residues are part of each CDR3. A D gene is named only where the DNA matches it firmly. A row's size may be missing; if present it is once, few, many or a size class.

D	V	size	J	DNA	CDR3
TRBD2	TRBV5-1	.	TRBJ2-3	TGCGCCAGCACTCTTCGGGGGAGGGAATTGGATACGCAGTATTTT	CASTLRGRELDTQYF
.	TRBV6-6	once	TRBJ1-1	TGTGCCAGCAGTTACTCGACTCTGAACCCTGAAGCTTTCTTT	CASSYSTLNPEAFF
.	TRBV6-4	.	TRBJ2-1	TGTGCCAGCAGTGACTCAGCGGGCGCTTACAATGAGCAGTTCTTC	CASSDSAGAYNEQFF
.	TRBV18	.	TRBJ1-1	TGTGCCAGCTCACCAATTGAAGGCAGGGGAAACACTGAAGCTTTCTTT	CASSPIEGRGNTEAFF
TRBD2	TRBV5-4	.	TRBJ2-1	TGTGCCAGCAGCTTTGGGACAGAGGGACTAGCGGGAGCTAGTGAGCAGTTCTTC	CASSFGTEGLAGASEQFF
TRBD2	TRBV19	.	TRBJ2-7	TGTGCCAGTAGTATAGTGGCTAGCGGGAGTGGCGAGCAGTACTTC	CASSIVASGSGEQYF
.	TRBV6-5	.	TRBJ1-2	TGTGCCAGCAGTTACTCGGACAGAACCTATGGCTACACCTTC	CASSYSDRTYGYTF
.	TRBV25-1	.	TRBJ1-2	TGTGCCAGCAGTGAATTATATGGCTACACCTTC	CASSELYGYTF
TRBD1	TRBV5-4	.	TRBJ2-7	TGTGCCAGCACCCTGGCAGGGGGCCACACGTCCTACGAGCAGTACTTC	CASTLAGGHTSYEQYF
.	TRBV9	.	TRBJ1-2	TGTGCCAGCAGCCTTCGGGATCCCAGCTATGGCTACACCTTC	CASSLRDPSYGYTF
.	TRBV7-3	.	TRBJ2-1	TGTGCCAGCAGCTTAGCGGGGGCCAGCTCCTACAATGAGCAGTTCTTC	CASSLAGASSYNEQFF
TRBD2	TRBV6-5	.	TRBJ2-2	TGTGCCAGCAGTTTCTCGGGAGGGCGCACCGGGGAGCTGTTTTTT	CASSFSGGRTGELFF
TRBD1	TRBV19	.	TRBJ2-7	TGTGCCAGTAGTATAGTCGCGGACAGGCCCTACGAGCAGTACTTC	CASSIVADRPYEQYF
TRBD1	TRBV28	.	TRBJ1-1	TGTGCCAGCAGGGACAGGGGGCGGAACACTGAAGCTTTCTTT	CASRDRGRNTEAFF
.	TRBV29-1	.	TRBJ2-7	TGCAGCGCCCAGGAGGTTTCCTACGAGCAGTACTTC	CSAQEVSYEQYF